One and the same sample provided the 4 T cell receptor beta chains below, sequenced in a study of yellow fever vaccine responses in identical twins. TCRdb redid the calling of the RT-PCR reads with MiXCR, one entry per CDR3 protein. The repertoire includes roughly 36,000 distinct CDR3 sequences, approximately 54% of them detected once, and over 3.5% sits in the top ten. The sample consisted of T cells from blood (PBMCs), unsorted or a sorted subset (not recorded which), taken before or after yellow fever vaccination (not recorded which). These receptors all come from a young woman who received the yellow fever vaccine.

The V call is TRBV5-6, the J call TRBJ2-1; D uncertain. The ends were cut back, 5 bases at V and 9 bases at J, with 9 bases in the middle. Per the germline V gene, CDR1 is SGHDT and CDR2 is YYEEEE. This CDR3 spans 11 amino acids. The CDR3 here is CASRAGTEQFF. Here the CDR3 DNA reads TGTGCCAGCAGGGCCGGCACTGAGCAGTTCTTC. Filled out from reference TRBV5-6 and TRBJ2-1, the complete variable domain reads DAGVTQSPTHLIKTRGQQVTLRCSPKSGHDTVSWYQQALGQGPQFIFQYYEEEERQRGNFPDRFSGHQFPNYSSELNVNALLLGDSALYLCASRAGTEQFFGPGTRLTVL.

J is TRBJ2-1 and V is TRBV24-1; D remains unclear. V was cut by 9 bases and J by 6 bases, with 14 bases left in between. Germline CDR1 is KGHDR and CDR2 is SFDVKD. This CDR3 has 13 amino acids. This CDR3 reads CATSLQDRNEQFF. The CDR3 DNA follows: TGTGCCACCTCACTTCAGGATCGCAATGAGCAGTTCTTC.

This chain links TRBV20-1 with TRBJ1-4, with TRBD1 identical over 7 bases. The germline V gene encodes CDR1 DFQATT and CDR2 SNEGSKA (reference sequence). Trimming took 0 bases from V and 0 from J; bases not matched to a gene: 7. The length of the CDR3 is 17 residues. As DNA, the CDR3 is TGCAGTGCTAGAGATAGGGGGGACAGCCCAACTAATGAAAAACTGTTTTTT. This codes for CSARDRGDSPTNEKLFF.

The chain is built from TRBV3-1 and TRBJ2-1; 7 bases are shared with TRBD1. Germline V gives CDR1 LGHDT, CDR2 YNNKEL (reference sequence). V was clipped by 3 bases and J by 8 bases; unmatched bases: 4. The CDR3 runs 13 residues. CDR3 protein: CASSQRQGDEQFF. CDR3 sequence (DNA): TGTGCCAGCAGCCAGAGGCAGGGGGATGAGCAGTTCTTC.